Shown below are 8 T cell receptor beta chains from a single sample sequenced in a study of CD8+CD57+ T cells in acquired aplastic anemia. Patients chosen for sequencing had CD8+CD57+ cells that had expanded, as shown by flow cytometry. Profiles of TCR beta VDJ and CDR3 were generated from a genomic DNA template. TCRdb analysed the reads with MiXCR anew, one entry per CDR3 protein. The data contain about 260,000 distinct CDR3 sequences, 82% of them seen just once; the ten biggest clones take up 35% to 50%. Sample: sorted CD4+, CD8+, or CD8+CD57+ T cells (not recorded which) from PBMCs. The receptors come from a human donor with aplastic anemia.

The rearrangement joins TRBV7-8 to TRBJ2-7; TRBD2 might be the D (7 bases). CDR3 length equals 18 residues. V shed 3 bases and J shed 3 bases, with 24 bases lying between them. The germline V gene has CDR1 SGHVS and CDR2 FQNEAQ. The CDR3 loop is CASSFPRGGAANYYEQYV. The CDR3, as DNA: TGTGCCAGCAGCTTTCCTCGCGGGGGCGCAGCCAATTACTACGAGCAGTACGTC.

The J gene is TRBJ2-6, the V gene TRBV7-2; unclear D gene. Trimming stripped 1 base from V and 13 bases from J, with 23 bases between. Germline V gives CDR1 SGHTA, CDR2 FQGNSA. CDR3 length: 17 residues. CDR3 sequence: CASSLGRVGFGENVLTF. The CDR3 nucleotides read TGTGCCAGCAGCTTAGGCAGAGTCGGCTTCGGTGAAAATGTCCTGACTTTC.

The V gene is TRBV7-8, the J gene TRBJ1-1, with D perhaps matching TRBD1 (6 bases). Trimming pared 3 bases from V and 0 bases from J, leaving 23 bases between. The CDR3 has 19 residues. The germline gives CDR1 SGHVS, CDR2 FQNEAQ. CDR3 region: CASSFHPDRPTPLNTEAFF. CDR3 coding DNA: TGTGCCAGCAGCTTTCATCCAGACAGGCCAACGCCGTTGAACACTGAAGCTTTCTTT.

A word on this clonotype: One junction end does not reproduce the germline sequence, and a read error may be involved. The chain recombines TRBV7-3 with TRBJ1-1; D is ambiguous. This CDR3 comprises 15 residues. Germline V gene lookup returns CDR1 SGHTA and CDR2 FQGTGA. CDR3 DNA sequence: TGTGCCAGCAGCTTGGATCTGATAGGGAACACTGTAGCTTTCTTT. Translating it yields CASSLDLIGNTVAFF.

This clonotype has a count of ten or more. The chain carries TRBV10-1 and TRBJ1-5; D unclear. There are 16 residues in the CDR3. The germline V and J ends were trimmed by 3 bases and 0 bases, with 12 bases remaining between them. Germline loops: CDR1 WNHNN, CDR2 SYGVQD (reference sequence). The CDR3 sequence: CASSETARNSNQPQHF. CDR3 in DNA: TGCGCCAGCAGTGAAACGGCCAGAAATAGCAATCAGCCCCAGCATTTT.

The J gene is TRBJ2-3, the V gene TRBV5-4, with no clear D. There are 11 residues in the CDR3. V was cut by 2 bases and J by 10 bases, with 8 bases left in between. The V gene's germline CDR1 is SGHNT and CDR2 YYREEE (reference sequence). CDR3 in DNA: TGTGCCAGCAGCTTTACTAACGCGCAGTATTTT. Its protein product is CASSFTNAQYF.

This chain connects TRBV7-8 to TRBJ2-1; D gene uncertain. Germline values: CDR1 SGHVS, CDR2 FQNEAQ. CDR3 length: 15 amino acids. With 0 bases removed from V and 2 bases from J, the gap between germline ends came to 8 bases. CDR3 nucleotides: TGTGCCAGCAGCTTAGCGGGAAAAACCTACAATGAGCAGTTCTTC. Translating it yields CASSLAGKTYNEQFF.

The CDR3 DNA is TGTGCCAGCAGCTTGTACCGGGCAACTAGCACAGATACGCAGTATTTT. Translated: CASSLYRATSTDTQYF. The chain carries TRBV24-1 and TRBJ2-3, with no clear D. Trimming pared 11 bases from V and 0 bases from J, leaving 20 bases between. Germline-derived CDR1 and CDR2 are KGHDR and SFDVKD. CDR3 size: 16 residues.